This T cell receptor (beta chain) stems from a study of cytotoxic CD8 clonotypes in ibrutinib-treated CLL. Across the study: Some 25 partial and 2 complete responses; at median 68 months, approximately 14 remitted, some twelve progressed. Response samples were obtained once patients had received a median around 12 months of treatment, range 6 to 36. Samples averaged approximately 250,000 productive templates and approximately 100,000 productive rearrangements.

This CDR3 comprises 11 residues. Per germline, CDR1 DFQATT and CDR2 SNEGSKA (reference sequence). V lost 5 bases and J 0 bases, leaving 4 bases between the germline ends. Broader study findings: Higher circulating CD8+ T-cell counts strongly accompanied higher baseline clonality, above age-matched healthy donors.

Generated by immunoSEQ multiplex PCR, the TCRdb table keeps only in-frame clones and is missing some. The sample shows some 150,000 clones, around 76% of them seen only once. This clone was seen at least ten times. Its specificity is unknown. Other DNA sequences of this sample code for an identical CDR3. V and J are TRBV20-1 and TRBJ2-5, with unresolved D. The source of this sequence is a human donor with chronic lymphocytic leukemia. The starting material was PBMCs, obtained after 24 months of ibrutinib treatment. CDR3 in amino acids: CSAQHQETQYF. CDR3 nucleotides: TGCAGTGCTCAACACCAAGAGACCCAGTACTTC.